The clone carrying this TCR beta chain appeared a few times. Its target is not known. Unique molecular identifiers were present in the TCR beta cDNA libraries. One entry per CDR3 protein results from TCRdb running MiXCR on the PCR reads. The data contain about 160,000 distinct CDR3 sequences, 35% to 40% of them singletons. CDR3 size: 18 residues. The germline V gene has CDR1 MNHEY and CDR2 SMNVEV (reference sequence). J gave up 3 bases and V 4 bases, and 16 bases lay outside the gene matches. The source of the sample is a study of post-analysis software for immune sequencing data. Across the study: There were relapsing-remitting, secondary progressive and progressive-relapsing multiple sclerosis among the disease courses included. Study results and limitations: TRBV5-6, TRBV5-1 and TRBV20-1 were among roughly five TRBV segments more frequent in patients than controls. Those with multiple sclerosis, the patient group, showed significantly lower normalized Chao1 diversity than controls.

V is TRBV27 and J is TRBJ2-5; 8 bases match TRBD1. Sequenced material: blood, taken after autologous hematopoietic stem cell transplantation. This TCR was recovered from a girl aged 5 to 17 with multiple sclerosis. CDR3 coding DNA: TGTGCCAGCAGTTCTGCTTTTTCGGACAGGGTGTTGGAAGAGACCCAGTACTTC. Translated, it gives CASSSAFSDRVLEETQYF.